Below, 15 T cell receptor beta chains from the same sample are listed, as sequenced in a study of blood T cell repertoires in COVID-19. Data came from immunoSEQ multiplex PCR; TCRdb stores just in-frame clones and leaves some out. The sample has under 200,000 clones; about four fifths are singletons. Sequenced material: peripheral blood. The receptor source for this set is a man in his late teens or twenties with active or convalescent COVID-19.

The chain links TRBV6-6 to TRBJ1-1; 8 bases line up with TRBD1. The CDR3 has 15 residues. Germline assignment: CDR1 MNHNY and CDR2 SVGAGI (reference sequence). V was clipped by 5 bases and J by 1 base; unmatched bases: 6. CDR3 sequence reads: CASSQWTGRNTEAFF. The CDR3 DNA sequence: TGTGCCAGCAGTCAGTGGACAGGGAGGAACACTGAAGCTTTCTTT.

CDR3 amino acids: CASSLAGEGSPLHF. CDR3 DNA: TGCGCCAGCAGCTTGGCGGGGGAAGGTTCACCCCTCCACTTT. The V gene is TRBV5-1, the J gene TRBJ1-6; weak D call: TRBD1 (5 bases). The CDR3 sequence is 14 residues long. Trimming left V 0 bases short and J 9 bases short, with 10 bases between. From germline, CDR1 is SGHRS and CDR2 YFSETQ.

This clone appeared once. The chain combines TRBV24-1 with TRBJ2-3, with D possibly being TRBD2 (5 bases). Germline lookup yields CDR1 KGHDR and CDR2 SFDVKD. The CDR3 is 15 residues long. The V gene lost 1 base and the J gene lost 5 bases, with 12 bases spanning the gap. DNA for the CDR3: TGTGCCACCAGTGATTTTAGAACCGAGGGAGATACGCAGTATTTT. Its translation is CATSDFRTEGDTQYF.

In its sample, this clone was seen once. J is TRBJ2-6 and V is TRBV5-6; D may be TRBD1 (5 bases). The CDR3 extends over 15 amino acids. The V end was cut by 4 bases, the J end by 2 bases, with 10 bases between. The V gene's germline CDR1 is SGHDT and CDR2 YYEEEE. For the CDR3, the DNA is TGTGCCAGCAGCGGACCAGGGACTGGGGCCAACGTCCTGACTTTC. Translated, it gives CASSGPGTGANVLTF.

The CDR3 region is CASSPQFDSYEQYF. Written as DNA, the CDR3 is TGTGCCAGCTCACCTCAATTCGACAGCTACGAGCAGTACTTC. The chain couples TRBV18 to TRBJ2-7; TRBD1 might be the D (5 bases). This CDR3 is built from 14 residues. The germline V gene encodes CDR1 KGHSH and CDR2 LQKENI. Trimming took 3 bases from V and 3 from J, leaving 12 bases between them.

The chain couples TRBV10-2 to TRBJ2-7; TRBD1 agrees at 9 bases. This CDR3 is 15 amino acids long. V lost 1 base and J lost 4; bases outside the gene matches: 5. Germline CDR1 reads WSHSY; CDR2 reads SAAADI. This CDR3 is CASSEWGQGDYEQYF. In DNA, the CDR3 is TGCGCCAGCAGTGAGTGGGGACAGGGAGATTACGAGCAGTACTTC.

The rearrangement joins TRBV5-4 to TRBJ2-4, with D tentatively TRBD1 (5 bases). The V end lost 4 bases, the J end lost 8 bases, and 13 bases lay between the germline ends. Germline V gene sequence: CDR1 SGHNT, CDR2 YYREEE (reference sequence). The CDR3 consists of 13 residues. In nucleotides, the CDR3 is TGTGCCAGCAGCGGCCCTTTAGGGGACATTCAGTACTTC. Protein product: CASSGPLGDIQYF.

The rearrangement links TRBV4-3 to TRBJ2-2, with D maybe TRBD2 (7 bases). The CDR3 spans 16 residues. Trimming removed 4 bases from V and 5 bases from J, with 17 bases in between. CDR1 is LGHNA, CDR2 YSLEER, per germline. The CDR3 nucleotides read TGCGCCAGCAGCCCCCGGGGGGCCCCCCAGACCGGGGAGCTGTTTTTT. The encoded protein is CASSPRGAPQTGELFF.

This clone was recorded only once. In DNA form, the CDR3 reads TGTGCCAGCAGCCAAGGAGGGACAGGTAACGATGAGCAGTTCTTC. It yields the protein CASSQGGTGNDEQFF. V usage is TRBV4-2 and J usage is TRBJ2-1, with 8 bases matching TRBD1. Germline loops: CDR1 LGHNA, CDR2 YNFKEQ. The length of the CDR3 is 15 residues. V gave up 1 base and J gave up 8 bases; unmatched junction bases: 7.

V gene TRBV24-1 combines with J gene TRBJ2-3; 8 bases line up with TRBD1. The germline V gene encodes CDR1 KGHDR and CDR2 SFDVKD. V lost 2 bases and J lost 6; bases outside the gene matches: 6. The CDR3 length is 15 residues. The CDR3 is CATSDWTGYDDTQYF. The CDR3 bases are TGTGCCACCAGTGATTGGACAGGGTACGACGATACGCAGTATTTT.

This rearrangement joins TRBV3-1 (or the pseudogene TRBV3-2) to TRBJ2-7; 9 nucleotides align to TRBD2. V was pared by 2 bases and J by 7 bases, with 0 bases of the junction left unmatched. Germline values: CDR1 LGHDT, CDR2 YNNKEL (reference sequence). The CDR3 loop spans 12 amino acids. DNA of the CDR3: TGTGCCAGCAGCCAACTAGCGGGGGAGCAGTACTTC. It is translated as CASSQLAGEQYF.

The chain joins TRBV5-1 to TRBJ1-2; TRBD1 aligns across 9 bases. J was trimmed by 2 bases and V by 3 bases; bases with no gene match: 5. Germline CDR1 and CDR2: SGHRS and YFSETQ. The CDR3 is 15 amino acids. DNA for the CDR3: TGCGCCAGCAGCTCCAAGGACAGGGGCAACTATGGCTACACCTTC. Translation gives CASSSKDRGNYGYTF.

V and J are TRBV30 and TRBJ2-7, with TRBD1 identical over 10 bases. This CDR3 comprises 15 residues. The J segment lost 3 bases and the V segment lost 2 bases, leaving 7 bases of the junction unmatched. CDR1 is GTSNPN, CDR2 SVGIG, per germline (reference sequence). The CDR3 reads CAWSSAGTGVYEQYF. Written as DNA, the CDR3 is TGTGCCTGGAGTTCGGCCGGGACAGGGGTCTACGAGCAGTACTTC.

The CDR3 DNA is TGTGCCAGCTCTAGTTTGGGGGGGGCTCAAGAGACCCAGTACTTC. Protein product: CASSSLGGAQETQYF. This chain uses TRBV6-5 with TRBJ2-5; D might be TRBD2 (7 bases). With 8 bases removed from V and 2 bases from J, the gap between germline ends came to 18 bases. The CDR3 is 15 amino acids. Germline-derived CDR1 and CDR2 are MNHEY and SVGAGI.

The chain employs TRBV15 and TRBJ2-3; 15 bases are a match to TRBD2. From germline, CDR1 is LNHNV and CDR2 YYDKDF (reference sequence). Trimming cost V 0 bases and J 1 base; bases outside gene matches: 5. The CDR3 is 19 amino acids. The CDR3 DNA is TGTGCCACCAGCAGAGAACGTGGACTAGCGGGAGGGGGCACAGATACGCAGTATTTT. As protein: CATSRERGLAGGGTDTQYF. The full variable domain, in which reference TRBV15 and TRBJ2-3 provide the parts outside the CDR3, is DAMVIQNPRYQVTQFGKPVTLSCSQTLNHNVMYWYQQKSSQAPKLLFHYYDKDFNNEADTPDNFQSRRPNTSFCFLDIRSPGLGDTAMYLCATSRERGLAGGGTDTQYFGPGTRLTVL.